This T cell receptor beta chain emerged from a study of blood T cell repertoires in COVID-19. Whole-study context: Sample material is recorded as cDNA or gDNA derived from T cells, B-cell-depleted T cells, or PBMCs.

Original processing methods: Amplification from reference gene primers served as the basis for estimated nucleated cell counts. Measured with immunoSEQ multiplex PCR; TCRdb has only the in-frame clones, and not every one. The V and J calls and clone size come from that table; D and trimming were worked out from the DNA. The profile shows under 150,000 clones, about 84% of them singletons. The TCR comes from a woman aged 50 to 65 with acute or convalescent COVID-19. Sequenced: peripheral blood.

The CDR3 DNA sequence: TGTGCCAGTAGTATAGCCCCTGGCAGGGGGCTCATACTCCCGAACACTGAAGCTTTCTTT. Encoded protein: CASSIAPGRGLILPNTEAFF. This chain uses TRBV19 with TRBJ1-1; 8 bases are shared with TRBD1. Germline CDR1 and CDR2: LNHDA and SQIVND (reference sequence). With 1 base clipped from V and 1 base from J, the junction kept 17 bases outside the gene matches. The CDR3 has 20 residues.